This entry concerns a single TCR beta chain. Its antigen remains unidentified. This entry is derived from a study of shared clonotypes between healthy human individuals. Study observations and caveats: Across subsets, estimated richness was generally greater for naive than for memory populations.

Profiling relied on immunoSEQ multiplex PCR, and the TCRdb table lists in-frame clones only, not all of them. The repertoire has 900,000 to 1,200,000 clones, more than 75% of them found once; the top ten carry roughly 0.57%. Per germline, CDR1 MDHEN and CDR2 SYDVKM. Trimming left V 3 bases short and J 1 base short, with 7 bases between. This CDR3 is 13 amino acids long. All participating donors were Caucasian adults from Nashville, Tennessee. The sequenced sample consisted of memory CD4+ T cells from PBMCs. Subset reported: CD45RA-negative fraction. This receptor was identified in a man in his late teens or twenties in good health. Some clones in this sample may be carry-over from other donors' samples. The chain has TRBV28 and TRBJ2-7; D is ambiguous. The CDR3 DNA is TGTGCCAGCAGTTTTCAGAATTCCTACGAGCAGTACTTC. This encodes CASSFQNSYEQYF.